Presented here are 8 T cell receptor beta chains from one specimen sequenced in a study of T cell responses to AZD1222 COVID-19 vaccine. Only in-frame clones appear in the TCRdb table, and some are missing; sequencing was by immunoSEQ multiplex PCR. The sample shows some 120,000 clones, 88% of them seen only once. Material: peripheral blood, obtained 28 days after the second AZD1222 dose. These receptors were taken from an adult who received the AZD1222 COVID-19 vaccine.

This clone was seen just once. The chain combines TRBV12-3 or TRBV12-4 with TRBJ1-1; no reliable D call. The ends were cut back, 1 base at V and 6 bases at J, with 9 bases in the middle. This CDR3 is 13 amino acids long. CDR3 DNA: TGTGCCAGCAGTTTAGTCCCGGAGGCTGAAGCTTTCTTT. As protein: CASSLVPEAEAFF.

The gene calls are TRBV28 and TRBJ1-4; unclear D gene. The CDR3 loop spans 15 amino acids. From germline, CDR1 is MDHEN and CDR2 SYDVKM. V lost 5 bases and J 5 bases, leaving 15 bases between the germline ends. This CDR3 reads CASSLLHHPNEKLFF. The CDR3 DNA reads as TGTGCCAGCAGTCTCCTACACCACCCCAATGAAAAACTGTTTTTT. Variable domain in full (rest from reference TRBV28 and TRBJ1-4): DVKVTQSSRYLVKRTGEKVFLECVQDMDHENMFWYRQDPGLGLRLIYFSYDVKMKEKGDIPEGYSVSREKKERFSLILESASTNQTSMYLCASSLLHHPNEKLFFGSGTQLSVL.

V is TRBV5-1 and J is TRBJ1-5; D is unresolved. V gave up 4 bases and J gave up 2 bases, with 7 bases separating them. This CDR3 contains 13 residues. CDR1 and CDR2 from the germline V gene are SGHRS and YFSETQ. In DNA form, the CDR3 reads TGCGCCAGCAGCCGGAATGGCAATCAGCCCCAGCATTTT. Translating it yields CASSRNGNQPQHF.

V usage is TRBV30 and J usage is TRBJ2-7; D perhaps matches TRBD1 (7 bases). Trimming took off 3 bases at V and 5 bases at J, with 17 bases between the two ends. The germline gives CDR1 GTSNPN, CDR2 SVGIG (reference sequence). The CDR3 has 14 amino acids. In nucleotides, the CDR3 is TGTGCCTGGAGGGAGGGGGCAATACACCACGAGCAGTACTTC. As protein: CAWREGAIHHEQYF.

V usage is TRBV5-6 and J usage is TRBJ1-6, with D perhaps matching TRBD1 (5 bases). The CDR3 covers 14 residues. Germline CDR1 is SGHDT and CDR2 is YYEEEE. V was shortened by 6 bases and J by 9 bases, with 16 bases between the two germline ends. The CDR3 region is CASNRDPLPSPLHF. CDR3 coding DNA: TGTGCCAGCAACCGGGACCCCTTGCCTTCACCCCTCCACTTT.

J is TRBJ2-3 and V is TRBV30, with a possible D match to TRBD1 (6 bases). V dropped 5 bases and J dropped 0 bases, with 15 bases sitting between them. Per the germline V gene, CDR1 is GTSNPN and CDR2 is SVGIG (reference sequence). This CDR3 has 15 amino acids. CDR3 sequence (DNA): TGTGCCTGGTCATCAGGGGTCCTTAGCACAGATACGCAGTATTTT. It specifies CAWSSGVLSTDTQYF.

This clone was picked up a small number of times. The genes are TRBV3-1 (or the pseudogene TRBV3-2) and TRBJ2-5; the D call may be TRBD1 or TRBD2 (6 bases each). Trimming pared 0 bases from V and 2 bases from J, leaving 19 bases between. CDR1 is LGHDT, CDR2 YNNKEL, per germline (reference sequence). This CDR3 has 18 amino acids. The DNA of the CDR3 is TGTGCCAGCAGCCAAGATTGGGGGGCGGGTAAGGGTCAAGAGACCCAGTACTTC. Its protein is CASSQDWGAGKGQETQYF.

The V and J genes are TRBV7-9 and TRBJ1-4; D is unclear. Germline V gives CDR1 SEHNR, CDR2 FQNEAQ (reference sequence). This CDR3 comprises 14 residues. V lost 1 base to trimming and J lost 8 bases, with 11 bases between them. CDR3 in DNA: TGTGCCAGCAGCTTAGGTCTTTCTGTGGAAAAACTGTTTTTT. Translated: CASSLGLSVEKLFF.